These 22 T cell receptor beta chains share one sample of origin, sequenced in a study of brain T cells in children with intractable seizures. Time point in this sample: blood from clinic visit 5 months post-surgery; TSC patient then seizure free. Repertoires were generated with immunoSEQ multiplex PCR, while TCRdb's copy carries only in-frame clones and drops some. The sample yields about 340,000 clones, 93% seen once. The material sequenced was peripheral blood, taken 5 to 6 months after surgery. The receptors derive from a boy in the first two years of life with tuberous sclerosis and intractable seizures.

This clone has just one count. The chain links TRBV28 to TRBJ1-2; D is possibly TRBD1 (6 bases). Trimming shortened V by 4 bases and J by 6 bases, and 21 bases separated the two germline ends. The CDR3 is 16 residues long. Germline V lookup: CDR1 MDHEN, CDR2 SYDVKM. Here the CDR3 DNA reads TGTGCCAGCAGTTCGCCGACAGTAGGGGGAGGGGATGGCTACACCTTC. The encoded protein is CASSSPTVGGGDGYTF.

A single count supports this clone. The V and J genes are TRBV9 and TRBJ2-7; a weak D match, TRBD2 (6 bases). V was trimmed by 1 base and J by 0 bases, leaving 14 bases between them. Germline CDR1 is SGDLS and CDR2 is YYNGEE. The CDR3 is 16 amino acids. CDR3 sequence reads: CASSVSGAGGSYEQYF. In DNA form, the CDR3 reads TGTGCCAGCAGCGTAAGTGGAGCGGGCGGCTCCTACGAGCAGTACTTC.

The chain is built from TRBV28 and TRBJ2-1; 10 nucleotides line up with TRBD2. The V gene end was trimmed by 8 bases and the J gene end by 6 bases; junction bases not matched to a gene: 7. CDR1 and CDR2 (germline): MDHEN, SYDVKM. The CDR3 is 14 residues long. CDR3 sequence (DNA): TGTGCCAGCGGCACTAGCGGGACCGCCAATGAGCAGTTCTTC. Translation: CASGTSGTANEQFF.

This chain joins TRBV7-3 and TRBJ1-5; 8 bases line up with TRBD1. The germline V gene has CDR1 SGHTA and CDR2 FQGTGA. This CDR3 has 15 amino acids. J gave up 3 bases and V 2 bases, and 3 bases lay outside the gene matches. The CDR3 loop reads CASSLGTGNNQPQHF. CDR3 sequence (DNA): TGTGCCAGCAGCTTAGGGACAGGCAACAATCAGCCCCAGCATTTT.

The chain links TRBV19 to TRBJ1-5, with 9 bases matching TRBD1. After removal of 9 bases from V and 4 bases from J, the junction contained 13 bases not matched to a gene. CDR3 length equals 16 residues. Germline V lookup: CDR1 LNHDA, CDR2 SQIVND (reference sequence). In DNA form, the CDR3 reads TGTGCCAGCGCGTGGACAGGGGAGGGGAATAATCAGCCCCAGCATTTT. Its translation is CASAWTGEGNNQPQHF.

The V call is TRBV5-1, the J call TRBJ1-1; a possible D gene is TRBD1 (5 bases). The CDR3 loop spans 14 amino acids. Trimming took off 1 base at V and 5 bases at J, with 12 bases between the two ends. Germline values: CDR1 SGHRS, CDR2 YFSETQ. CDR3 sequence (DNA): TGCGCCAGCAGCTTGCCCAGGGAGGGGACTGAAGCTTTCTTT. Its translation is CASSLPREGTEAFF. Variable domain in full (rest from reference TRBV5-1 and TRBJ1-1): KAGVTQTPRYLIKTRGQQVTLSCSPISGHRSVSWYQQTPGQGLQFLFEYFSETQRNKGNFPGRFSGRQFSNSRSEMNVSTLELGDSALYLCASSLPREGTEAFFGQGTRLTVV.

In its sample, this clone was seen a few times. The chain is built from TRBV7-9 and TRBJ1-3; TRBD1 is a possible D gene (6 bases). V was shortened by 4 bases and J by 1 base, with 23 bases between the two germline ends. The CDR3 is 19 residues long. The germline CDR1 and CDR2 sequences are SEHNR and FQNEAQ (reference sequence). This CDR3 reads CASSSNVFGGRLSGNTIYF. The CDR3 DNA reads as TGTGCCAGCAGCTCCAACGTATTTGGGGGCAGGCTTTCTGGAAACACCATATATTTT.

The V call is TRBV30, the J call TRBJ2-5, with D unresolved. Germline lookup yields CDR1 GTSNPN and CDR2 SVGIG (reference sequence). This CDR3 is built from 13 residues. V lost 4 bases to trimming and J lost 7 bases, with 16 bases between them. The CDR3 coding sequence is TGTGCCTGGACCATCGGCCCCAAGACGACCCAGTACTTC. Its protein is CAWTIGPKTTQYF.

The V call is TRBV18, the J call TRBJ2-4, with TRBD2 matching 8 bases. Trimming removed 3 bases from V and 0 bases from J; junction bases left unmatched: 4. From germline, CDR1 is KGHSH and CDR2 LQKENI. The CDR3 runs 16 residues. CDR3 coding DNA: TGTGCCAGCTCACCTCCGCTAGCGGGAGCCAAAAACATTCAGTACTTC. It is translated as CASSPPLAGAKNIQYF.

V is TRBV7-9 and J is TRBJ2-7; TRBD2 aligns across 8 bases. Germline CDR1 reads SEHNR; CDR2 reads FQNEAQ (reference sequence). The CDR3 extends over 18 amino acids. The J segment lost 6 bases and the V segment lost 7 bases, leaving 23 bases of the junction unmatched. CDR3 region: CASILERGVYSGKSEQYF. The DNA of the CDR3 is TGTGCCAGCATCCTAGAGAGGGGGGTCTATAGCGGGAAAAGCGAGCAGTACTTC.

The gene calls are TRBV4-1 and TRBJ2-5, with D maybe TRBD2 (5 bases). The V end was cut by 0 bases, the J end by 1 base, with 9 bases between. CDR1 MGHRA and CDR2 YSYEKL come from the germline V gene. This CDR3 has 15 residues. DNA for the CDR3: TGCGCCAGCAGCCAAGATAGTCGGGGCCAAGAGACCCAGTACTTC. Encoded protein: CASSQDSRGQETQYF.

V usage is TRBV5-4 and J usage is TRBJ1-2; TRBD1 matches at 9 bases. Trimming cost V 4 bases and J 4 bases; bases outside gene matches: 5. The CDR3 covers 14 residues. The germline V gene has CDR1 SGHNT and CDR2 YYREEE (reference sequence). Written as DNA, the CDR3 is TGTGCCAGCAGCATGCCGGACAGGGGCTATGGCTACACCTTC. It yields the protein CASSMPDRGYGYTF.

This chain uses TRBV6-5 with TRBJ1-4, with 11 nucleotides matching TRBD1. CDR3 length: 15 amino acids. V trimming: 6 bases; J trimming: 9 bases; junction bases outside the gene matches: 9. The germline CDR1 and CDR2 sequences are MNHEY and SVGAGI. The CDR3 DNA reads as TGTGCCAGCAGCCAAGGGGGGACAGGGGGTAAAAAACTGTTTTTT. Protein product: CASSQGGTGGKKLFF.

This chain connects TRBV24-1 to TRBJ1-3; D possibly corresponds to TRBD1 (6 bases). In germline, CDR1 is KGHDR, CDR2 SFDVKD. This CDR3 region has 17 residues. Deletions cut 3 bases from V and 3 bases from J, with 17 bases between. DNA of the CDR3: TGTGCCACCAGTGATCCAGAGGAGGGGGGCGTTGGAAACACCATATATTTT. Translation gives CATSDPEEGGVGNTIYF.

The V gene is TRBV5-1, the J gene TRBJ2-1; D is tentatively TRBD1 or TRBD2 (5 bases each). CDR3 length equals 15 residues. Germline values: CDR1 SGHRS, CDR2 YFSETQ. V dropped 0 bases and J dropped 2 bases, with 9 bases sitting between them. The DNA for the CDR3 is TGCGCCAGCAGCTTGGGGGACCCCCCCTACAATGAGCAGTTCTTC. This codes for CASSLGDPPYNEQFF.

This clone has a single count. CDR3 sequence (DNA): TGTGCCAGCAGTTGGAGGGGACCCAATCAGCCCCAGCATTTT. This encodes CASSWRGPNQPQHF. This sequence joins TRBV27 and TRBJ1-5; tentatively, D is TRBD1 (5 bases). Germline V gene lookup returns CDR1 MNHEY and CDR2 SMNVEV (reference sequence). This CDR3 region has 14 residues. V lost 4 bases and J lost 3, with 10 bases in between.

The chain has TRBV9 and TRBJ2-1; TRBD1 matches 8 bases. Trimming took 0 bases from V and 10 from J; bases not matched to a gene: 9. Germline V gives CDR1 SGDLS, CDR2 YYNGEE. This CDR3 region has 15 residues. The CDR3 DNA reads as TGTGCCAGCAGCGTAGGCCCGACAGGGGCGCGGGAGCAGTTCTTC. Translation: CASSVGPTGAREQFF. The full variable domain, with the rest looked up from reference TRBV9 and TRBJ2-1, is DSGVTQTPKHLITATGQRVTLRCSPRSGDLSVYWYQQSLDQGLQFLIQYYNGEERAKGNILERFSAQQFPDLHSELNLSSLELGDSALYFCASSVGPTGAREQFFGPGTRLTVL.

The table lists this clone with a few counts. Sequence at one end of the junction differs from germline and may be a read error. The chain joins TRBV13 to TRBJ2-4; weak D call: TRBD1 (5 bases). This CDR3 is 11 amino acids long. Germline V gene lookup returns CDR1 PRHDT and CDR2 FYEKMQ (reference sequence). CDR3 coding DNA: TGTGCCAGCAGCTTGGGGCTGCGTTGGGCCTTC. Translated, it gives CASSLGLRWAF.

V usage is TRBV5-1 and J usage is TRBJ1-2; 8 bases fit TRBD1. The CDR3 totals 16 residues. V lost 0 bases, J lost 4 bases, and 8 bases stayed unmatched. Germline CDR1 is SGHRS and CDR2 is YFSETQ. CDR3 coding DNA: TGCGCCAGCAGCTTGGGGCGACAGGGGCTTAGCTATGGCTACACCTTC. It codes for CASSLGRQGLSYGYTF.

The rearrangement joins TRBV30 to TRBJ2-3; perhaps TRBD2 as D (6 bases). The V gene's germline CDR1 is GTSNPN and CDR2 SVGIG (reference sequence). Deletions cut 1 base from V and 5 bases from J, with 22 bases between. The CDR3 loop spans 17 amino acids. CDR3 DNA sequence: TGTGCCTGGAGTGCCACGGGGGACTGGAAGGCGATAGATACGCAGTATTTT. Its translation is CAWSATGDWKAIDTQYF.

The chain is built from TRBV20-1 and TRBJ2-2, with D unresolved. The CDR3 spans 12 residues. The germline gives CDR1 DFQATT, CDR2 SNEGSKA (reference sequence). Trimming cost V 3 bases and J 6 bases, with 8 bases left between them. The CDR3 region is CSASNDPGELFF. The CDR3 bases are TGCAGTGCTAGTAACGATCCCGGGGAGCTGTTTTTT.

The chain uses TRBV19 and TRBJ2-3; D gene uncertain. Germline CDR1 and CDR2: LNHDA and SQIVND (reference sequence). The CDR3 runs 12 residues. V lost 3 bases and J 6 bases, leaving 7 bases between the germline ends. The CDR3 region has the DNA TGTGCCAGTAGTATGGGTGGGGATACGCAGTATTTT. Protein product: CASSMGGDTQYF.